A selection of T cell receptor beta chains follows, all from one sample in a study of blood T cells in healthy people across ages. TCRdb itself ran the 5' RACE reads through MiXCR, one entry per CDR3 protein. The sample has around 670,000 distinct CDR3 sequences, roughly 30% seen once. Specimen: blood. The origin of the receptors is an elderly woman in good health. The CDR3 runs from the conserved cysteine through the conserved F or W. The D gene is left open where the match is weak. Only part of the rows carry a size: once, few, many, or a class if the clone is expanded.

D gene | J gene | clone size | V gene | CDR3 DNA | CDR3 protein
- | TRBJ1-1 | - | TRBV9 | TGTGCCAGCAGCGTAGGGGTGGGGGAACTGAACACTGAAGCTTTCTTT | CASSVGVGELNTEAFF
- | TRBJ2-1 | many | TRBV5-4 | TGTGCCAGCAGCTCGCGACAGTTCAGGGACAATGAGCAGTTCTTC | CASSSRQFRDNEQFF
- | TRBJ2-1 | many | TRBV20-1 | TGCAGTGCTAGAGTATTTACTTCCTCCTACAATGAGCAGTTCTTC | CSARVFTSSYNEQFF
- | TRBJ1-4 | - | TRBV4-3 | TGCGCCAGCAGCCAAGAGGGAAGGGAACCTAATGAAAAACTGTTTTTT | CASSQEGREPNEKLFF
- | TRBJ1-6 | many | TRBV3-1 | TGTGCCAGCAGCCCGCAGAGAAGTTCACCCCTCCACTTT | CASSPQRSSPLHF
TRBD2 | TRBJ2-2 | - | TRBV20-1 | TGCAGTGCTAGTAGTCTAGCGGGAGCGCGTACCGGGGAGCTGTTTTTT | CSASSLAGARTGELFF
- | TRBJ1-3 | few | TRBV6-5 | TGTGCCAGCAGTCTCGAGGGAACTGGAAACACCATATATTTT | CASSLEGTGNTIYF
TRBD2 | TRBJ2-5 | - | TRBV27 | TGTGCCAGCAGTCAAAGGGCCCGACTAGCGGGGGTCCAAGAGACCCAGTACTTC | CASSQRARLAGVQETQYF
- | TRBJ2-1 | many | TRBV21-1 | TGTGCCAGCAGCAAAGTGCCTCAGGGGACCTCCTACAATGAGCAGTTCTTC | CASSKVPQGTSYNEQFF
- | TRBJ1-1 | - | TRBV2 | TGTGCCAGCAGTGCCCGGGGGGGATCGAGGTCTGAAGCTTTCTTT | CASSARGGSRSEAFF
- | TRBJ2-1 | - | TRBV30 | TGTGCCTGGAGTGTACGACTAGAACTTCGGGGCAGGGAGCAGTTCTTC | CAWSVRLELRGREQFF
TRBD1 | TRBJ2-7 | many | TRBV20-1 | TGCAGTGCTAGATACCCTGGGACAGGGCACGAGCAGTACTTC | CSARYPGTGHEQYF
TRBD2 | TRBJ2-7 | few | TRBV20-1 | TGCAGTGCTAGAGTCCTTCCTAGCGGGGCTAGCTCCTACGAGCAGTACTTC | CSARVLPSGASSYEQYF
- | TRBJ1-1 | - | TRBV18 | TGTGCCAGCTCACCTCGCAGGGAGAACCCTGAAGCTTTCTTT | CASSPRRENPEAFF
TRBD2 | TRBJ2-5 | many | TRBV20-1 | TGCAGTGCTAGAGTGAGCGGGGGTAGTGAGACCCAGTACTTC | CSARVSGGSETQYF
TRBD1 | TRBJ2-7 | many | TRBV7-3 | TGTGCCAGCAGCAGAGACAGGGACGGGGAGCAGTACTTC | CASSRDRDGEQYF
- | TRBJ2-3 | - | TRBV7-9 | TGTGCCAGCAGCTCGCCGGGGGCCGATAGAGGACTAGGTCTTGCGGATACGCAGTATTTT | CASSSPGADRGLGLADTQYF
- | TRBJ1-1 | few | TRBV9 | TGTGCCAGCAGCGTAGAAGACGGGATGAACACTGAAGCTTTCTTT | CASSVEDGMNTEAFF
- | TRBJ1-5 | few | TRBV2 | TGTGCCAGCAGCCGACCGGTCCCTAGCAATCAGCCCCAGCATTTT | CASSRPVPSNQPQHF